Each of the 28 T cell receptor beta chains below was sequenced from the same sample in a study of cytomegalovirus exposure and HLA in healthy donors. Primers included in the PCR were 60 Vbeta and 13 Jbeta primers. The assay was immunoSEQ multiplex PCR, and TCRdb's table has in-frame clones only and misses some. The data show fewer than 100,000 clones, 60% to 80% seen once. The sample taken for sequencing was PBMCs. These receptor sequences come from a woman aged 40 to 50 in good health and CMV-seronegative.

The count of this clone is one. Compared with germline, one end of the junction differs, possibly owing to a read error. The J gene is TRBJ1-5, the V gene TRBV6-5; 8 nucleotides line up with TRBD1. This CDR3 contains 14 residues. In germline, CDR1 is MNHEY, CDR2 SVGAGI. The CDR3 protein is CVSSFGQGDQPQHF. The DNA of the CDR3 is TGTGTCAGCAGCTTTGGACAGGGAGATCAGCCCCAGCATTTT.

The chain combines TRBV27 with TRBJ1-1; D gene unclear. Germline loops: CDR1 MNHEY, CDR2 SMNVEV (reference sequence). The CDR3 covers 14 residues. The V end lost 5 bases, the J end lost 0 bases, and 10 bases lay between the germline ends. The CDR3 nucleotides read TGTGCCAGCAGTGATAGCACCATGAACACTGAAGCTTTCTTT. As protein: CASSDSTMNTEAFF.

This chain connects TRBV5-5 to TRBJ1-2; 7 nucleotides match TRBD1. The germline gives CDR1 SGHKS, CDR2 YYEKEE (reference sequence). J was trimmed by 8 bases and V by 4 bases; bases with no gene match: 11. The CDR3 runs 14 residues. CDR3 in DNA: TGTGCCAGCAGCGGTATGACAGGGCCCCTCGGCTACACCTTC. Protein product: CASSGMTGPLGYTF.

The chain combines TRBV30 with TRBJ2-6; D not resolved. V was pared by 3 bases and J by 2 bases, with 5 bases between. Germline CDR1 and CDR2: GTSNPN and SVGIG (reference sequence). This CDR3 comprises 13 residues. CDR3 protein: CAWRTAGANVLTF. For the CDR3, the DNA is TGTGCCTGGAGAACGGCTGGGGCCAACGTCCTGACTTTC.

J is TRBJ1-4 and V is TRBV4-3; D call uncertain. Germline assignment: CDR1 LGHNA and CDR2 YSLEER. The CDR3 loop spans 15 amino acids. Trimming took off 0 bases at V and 8 bases at J, with 13 bases between the two ends. The CDR3, as DNA: TGCGCCAGCAGCCAAGACTTAACGAGGGCAGAAAAACTGTTTTTT. This sequence encodes CASSQDLTRAEKLFF.

This clone has just one count. This rearrangement joins TRBV28 to TRBJ2-7; 9 nucleotides align to TRBD1. Trimming took 7 bases from V and 4 from J; bases not matched to a gene: 11. Germline assignment: CDR1 MDHEN and CDR2 SYDVKM. The CDR3 totals 15 residues. The CDR3 DNA is TGTGCCAGCACACCTCGGGACAGGGCATTATACGAGCAGTACTTC. It translates to CASTPRDRALYEQYF.

This clone was observed a single time. The CDR3, as DNA: TGTGCCAGCAGCGTAGATTCCAGATGGCCCCAGCATTTT. Translated, it gives CASSVDSRWPQHF. The chain is built from TRBV9 and TRBJ1-5; D gene ambiguous. Per the germline V gene, CDR1 is SGDLS and CDR2 is YYNGEE. The ends were cut back, 0 bases at V and 9 bases at J, with 10 bases in the middle. The CDR3 runs 13 residues.

This chain joins TRBV4-3 and TRBJ1-6; 8 nucleotides line up with TRBD1. CDR3 length equals 17 residues. Trimming took 1 base from V and 4 from J; bases not matched to a gene: 6. The germline V gene encodes CDR1 LGHNA and CDR2 YSLEER. The CDR3 DNA sequence: TGCGCCAGCAGCCAAGGGGGACAGGCGGAGTATAATTCACCCCTCCACTTT. This encodes CASSQGGQAEYNSPLHF.

V is TRBV5-1 and J is TRBJ2-1; 9 nucleotides agree with TRBD2. Germline values: CDR1 SGHRS, CDR2 YFSETQ. This CDR3 contains 17 residues. J lost 0 bases, V lost 4 bases, and 8 bases had no gene match. The CDR3, as DNA: TGCGCCAGCAGCCGCCGGACTAGCGCGAGCTCCTACAATGAGCAGTTCTTC. Amino acid sequence: CASSRRTSASSYNEQFF.

The gene calls are TRBV18 and TRBJ1-4; 7 bases are shared with TRBD1. The germline V gene encodes CDR1 KGHSH and CDR2 LQKENI. With V trimmed by 1 base and J by 1 base, 9 bases remained unmatched. The CDR3 sequence is 18 residues long. In DNA, the CDR3 is TGTGCCAGCTCACCACTCCAGGGGGGTCCAGGAACTAATGAAAAACTGTTTTTT. The encoded protein is CASSPLQGGPGTNEKLFF.

This chain connects TRBV6-1 to TRBJ2-7; tentatively, D is TRBD1 (6 bases). The V and J ends lost 6 bases and 3 bases respectively, with 15 bases between them. This CDR3 is built from 14 residues. Germline CDR1 reads MNHNS; CDR2 reads SASEGT. Here the CDR3 DNA reads TGTGCCAGCAGAGTCGCAGGGGTATACTACGAGCAGTACTTC. It codes for CASRVAGVYYEQYF.

The chain has TRBV30 and TRBJ2-1; D unresolved. The length of the CDR3 is 14 residues. V was trimmed by 4 bases and J by 0 bases, leaving 10 bases between them. The germline gives CDR1 GTSNPN, CDR2 SVGIG (reference sequence). The CDR3 reads CAWKSSSSYNEQFF. The CDR3 coding sequence is TGTGCCTGGAAATCATCGAGCTCCTACAATGAGCAGTTCTTC.

The rearrangement joins TRBV19 to TRBJ1-5, with 7 bases lining up with TRBD1. Germline lookup yields CDR1 LNHDA and CDR2 SQIVND (reference sequence). CDR3 length: 16 residues. The V segment lost 5 bases and the J segment 2 bases; nucleotides outside the gene matches: 9. CDR3 bases: TGTGCCAGTAGTGTACAGGGGCGGAGTGGCAATCAGCCCCAGCATTTT. This encodes CASSVQGRSGNQPQHF. Drawing the rest from reference TRBV19 and TRBJ1-5, the complete variable domain is DGGITQSPKYLFRKEGQNVTLSCEQNLNHDAMYWYRQDPGQGLRLIYYSQIVNDFQKGDIAEGYSVSREKKESFPLTVTSAQKNPTAFYLCASSVQGRSGNQPQHFGDGTRLSIL.

V usage is TRBV29-1 and J usage is TRBJ2-2, with 10 bases aligning to TRBD2. CDR3 length: 14 amino acids. Germline V CDR1 and CDR2: SQVTM, ANQGSEA. Trimming at V came to 3 bases and at J to 6 bases, leaving 4 bases not matched to a gene. This CDR3 is CSVEGAGGAGELFF. The CDR3 bases are TGCAGCGTTGAGGGAGCGGGGGGGGCCGGGGAGCTGTTTTTT.

The rearrangement joins TRBV4-3 to TRBJ1-5, with no clear D. The CDR3 runs to 16 residues. The V end lost 0 bases, the J end lost 1 base, and 10 bases lay between the germline ends. The germline CDR1 and CDR2 sequences are LGHNA and YSLEER. The CDR3 loop is CASSQDMGTSNQPQHF. Written as DNA, the CDR3 is TGCGCCAGCAGCCAAGATATGGGCACAAGCAATCAGCCCCAGCATTTT.

This clone has just a few counts. This chain uses TRBV2 with TRBJ1-5; the match to TRBD1 covers 8 bases. Germline V CDR1 and CDR2: SNHLY, FYNNEI. The length of the CDR3 is 13 residues. Losses at the gene ends were 6 bases for V and 3 bases for J; bases not matched to a gene: 1. The CDR3 coding sequence is TGTGCCAGCAGGGACAGGGACAATCAGCCCCAGCATTTT. Protein sequence: CASRDRDNQPQHF.

The chain joins TRBV18 to TRBJ2-5, with 10 bases aligning to TRBD1. The CDR3 totals 14 residues. V was clipped by 2 bases and J by 3 bases; unmatched bases: 0. Germline CDR1 and CDR2: KGHSH and LQKENI. CDR3 DNA: TGTGCCAGCTCACCAGGGACAGGGGAAGAGACCCAGTACTTC. Amino acid sequence: CASSPGTGEETQYF.

CDR3 coding DNA: TGTGCCAGCAGTGAGCCTCCGGGACTAGGAATTAACGAGCAGTACTTC. Its protein is CASSEPPGLGINEQYF. The chain joins TRBV25-1 to TRBJ2-7, with 8 bases matching TRBD2. V lost 3 bases and J lost 5; bases outside the gene matches: 12. The CDR3 runs 16 residues. In germline, CDR1 is MGHDK, CDR2 SYGVNS.

The chain recombines TRBV5-1 with TRBJ1-1, with TRBD1 matching over 11 bases. Trimming cost V 4 bases and J 0 bases; bases outside gene matches: 5. This CDR3 contains 16 residues. The germline V gene encodes CDR1 SGHRS and CDR2 YFSETQ. This chain's CDR3 is CASSDGTGGMNTEAFF. The CDR3 DNA follows: TGCGCCAGCAGCGACGGGACAGGGGGGATGAACACTGAAGCTTTCTTT.

For the CDR3, the DNA is TGCGCCAGCAGCCAAGAGAAGAACTACGAGCAGTACTTC. Its translation is CASSQEKNYEQYF. The chain carries TRBV4-1 and TRBJ2-5; D is undetermined. The DNA end is more similar to TRBJ2-7, so the J call may be wrong. The CDR3 spans 13 residues. Germline V lookup: CDR1 MGHRA, CDR2 YSYEKL.

V and J are TRBV19 and TRBJ1-2; D call uncertain. V shed 3 bases and J shed 8 bases, with 22 bases lying between them. The CDR3 length is 16 residues. Germline CDR1 reads LNHDA; CDR2 reads SQIVND (reference sequence). The DNA for the CDR3 is TGTGCCAGTAGTATCGTAGTTCGGGTACCCGGGAGGGGCTACACCTTC. This gives the protein CASSIVVRVPGRGYTF.

The V and J genes are TRBV19 and TRBJ1-1; D remains unclear. V lost 7 bases and J 0 bases, leaving 12 bases between the germline ends. Germline assignment: CDR1 LNHDA and CDR2 SQIVND (reference sequence). The CDR3 is 14 residues long. The CDR3 loop is CASTETTMNTEAFF. In nucleotides, the CDR3 is TGTGCCAGTACCGAGACAACCATGAACACTGAAGCTTTCTTT.

This clone occurred once. The V gene is TRBV27, the J gene TRBJ2-7, with D possibly matching TRBD2 (6 bases). CDR1 is MNHEY, CDR2 SMNVEV, per germline (reference sequence). V lost 4 bases to trimming and J lost 1 base, with 11 bases between them. The CDR3 is 14 residues long. The CDR3 coding sequence is TGTGCCAGCAGTTCTAACAGCGGGTCCTACGAGCAGTACTTC. This sequence encodes CASSSNSGSYEQYF.

V usage is TRBV29-1 and J usage is TRBJ2-1, with 12 nucleotides matching TRBD2. This CDR3 contains 16 residues. CDR1 and CDR2 (germline): SQVTM, ANQGSEA. After removal of 3 bases from V and 3 bases from J, the junction contained 6 bases not matched to a gene. The DNA of the CDR3 is TGCAGCGTTGAGTCGGCTAGCGGGGGGGTCTACAATGAGCAGTTCTTC. It encodes CSVESASGGVYNEQFF.

The chain couples TRBV7-2 to TRBJ2-3, with D unclear. The CDR3 consists of 16 residues. Germline V gives CDR1 SGHTA, CDR2 FQGNSA. Trimming removed 1 base at V and 0 bases at J, with 11 bases between. This CDR3 is CASSLGLIASTDTQYF. CDR3 sequence (DNA): TGTGCCAGCAGCTTAGGTTTAATAGCCAGCACAGATACGCAGTATTTT.

V usage is TRBV29-1 and J usage is TRBJ1-2; D is uncertain. The CDR3 spans 12 residues. Germline-derived CDR1 and CDR2 are SQVTM and ANQGSEA. As DNA, the CDR3 is TGCAGTGCGTTAGGAGCTAACTATGGCTACACCTTC. Translated, it gives CSALGANYGYTF.

The chain has TRBV6-5 and TRBJ1-1, with D perhaps matching TRBD1 (5 bases). The germline CDR1 and CDR2 sequences are MNHEY and SVGAGI. The ends were cut back, 2 bases at V and 10 bases at J, with 11 bases in the middle. The CDR3 loop spans 12 amino acids. In DNA form, the CDR3 reads TGTGCCAGCAGTTACGGGGCGGGAGGAGCTTTCTTT. This sequence encodes CASSYGAGGAFF.

The CDR3 bases are TGCAGCTCGGACCGGGACAGGGAAGGCACTGAAGCTTTCTTT. The encoded protein is CSSDRDREGTEAFF. The chain employs TRBV29-1 and TRBJ1-1; 9 bases line up with TRBD1. Looked up from germline, CDR1 is SQVTM and CDR2 is ANQGSEA. V trimming: 8 bases; J trimming: 4 bases; junction bases outside the gene matches: 11. The CDR3 covers 14 residues. Combining the CDR3 with reference TRBV29-1 and TRBJ1-1 gives the whole variable domain SAVISQKPSRDICQRGTSLTIQCQVDSQVTMMFWYRQQPGQSLTLIATANQGSEATYESGFVIDKFPISRPNLTFSTLTVSNMSPEDSSIYLCSSDRDREGTEAFFGQGTRLTVV.